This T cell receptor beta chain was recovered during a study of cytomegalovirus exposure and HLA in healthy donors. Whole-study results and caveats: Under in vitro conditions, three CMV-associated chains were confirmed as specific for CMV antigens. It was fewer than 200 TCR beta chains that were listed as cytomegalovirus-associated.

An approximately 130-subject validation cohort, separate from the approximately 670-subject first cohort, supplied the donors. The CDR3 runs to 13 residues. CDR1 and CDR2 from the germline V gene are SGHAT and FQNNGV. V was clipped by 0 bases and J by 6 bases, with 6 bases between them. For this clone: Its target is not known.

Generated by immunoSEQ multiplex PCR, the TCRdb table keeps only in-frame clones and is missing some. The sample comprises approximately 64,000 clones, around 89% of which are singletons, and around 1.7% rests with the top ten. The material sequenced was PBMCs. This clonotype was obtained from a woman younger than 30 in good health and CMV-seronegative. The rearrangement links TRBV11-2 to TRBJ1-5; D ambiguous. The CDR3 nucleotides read TGTGCCAGCAGCTTAGACAGGTTTCAGCCCCAGCATTTT. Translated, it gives CASSLDRFQPQHF. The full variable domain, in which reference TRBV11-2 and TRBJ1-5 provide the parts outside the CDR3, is EAGVAQSPRYKIIEKRQSVAFWCNPISGHATLYWYQQILGQGPKLLIQFQNNGVVDDSQLPKDRFSAERLKGVDSTLKIQPAKLEDSAVYLCASSLDRFQPQHFGDGTRLSIL.